This entry lists 20 T cell receptor beta chains sequenced from one sample in a study of cytomegalovirus exposure and HLA in healthy donors. The study ran its PCR with 60 Vbeta and 13 Jbeta primers. TCRdb's table, derived via immunoSEQ multiplex PCR, lists solely in-frame clones and lacks some. The sample gives some 130,000 clones, 75% to 85% of which show up once; less than 2% is in the top ten. What was sequenced was PBMCs. These receptors were collected from a female donor in good health and CMV-seropositive.

The J gene is TRBJ2-7, the V gene TRBV4-1, with D tentatively TRBD1 (6 bases). Looked up from germline, CDR1 is MGHRA and CDR2 is YSYEKL. The V end lost 4 bases, the J end lost 3 bases, and 13 bases lay between the germline ends. The CDR3 consists of 14 residues. The CDR3 is CASSPGTLNYEQYF. CDR3 DNA sequence: TGCGCCAGCAGCCCTGGGACACTTAACTACGAGCAGTACTTC.

J is TRBJ1-1 and V is TRBV19, with D perhaps TRBD1 (6 bases). V lost 11 bases, J lost 0 bases, and 22 bases lay in between. This CDR3 comprises 16 residues. The germline CDR1 and CDR2 sequences are LNHDA and SQIVND (reference sequence). The chain's CDR3 is CAGTSTDRDMNTEAFF. DNA of the CDR3: TGTGCCGGTACCTCAACGGATAGGGACATGAACACTGAAGCTTTCTTT.

This chain uses TRBV29-1 with TRBJ2-3, with 8 bases lining up with TRBD1. The germline gives CDR1 SQVTM, CDR2 ANQGSEA. With 4 bases clipped from V and 2 bases from J, the junction kept 5 bases outside the gene matches. The CDR3 consists of 14 residues. CDR3 nucleotide sequence: TGCAGCGTTGCTACGGACAGGGACACAGATACGCAGTATTTT. Its translation: CSVATDRDTDTQYF.

This clone has more than one count but fewer than ten. The CDR3 reads CASTPIGAAKNTEAFF. In DNA, the CDR3 is TGTGCCAGCACCCCAATTGGGGCAGCAAAGAACACTGAAGCTTTCTTT. The chain couples TRBV7-9 to TRBJ1-1; a weak D match, TRBD1 (5 bases). Trimming left V 7 bases short and J 1 base short, with 19 bases between. The CDR3 runs 16 residues. Germline V gene data show CDR1 as SEHNR and CDR2 as FQNEAQ (reference sequence). Filled out from reference TRBV7-9 and TRBJ1-1, the complete variable domain reads DTGVSQNPRHKITKRGQNVTFRCDPISEHNRLYWYRQTLGQGPEFLTYFQNEAQLEKSRLLSDRFSAERPKGSFSTLEIQRTEQGDSAMYLCASTPIGAAKNTEAFFGQGTRLTVV.

The chain uses TRBV19 and TRBJ2-2; 9 bases fit TRBD2. The trim removed 7 bases at V and 0 bases at J, leaving 6 bases unmatched. The CDR3 length is 16 residues. The germline V gene encodes CDR1 LNHDA and CDR2 SQIVND (reference sequence). CDR3 residues: CASTVTSGSNTGELFF. In nucleotides, the CDR3 is TGTGCCAGTACCGTGACTAGCGGATCGAACACCGGGGAGCTGTTTTTT.

This clone was observed a few times. The J gene is TRBJ1-4, the V gene TRBV30, with TRBD1 as a possible D gene (5 bases). V was cut by 7 bases and J by 10 bases, with 10 bases left in between. CDR3 length: 10 amino acids. The germline V gene encodes CDR1 GTSNPN and CDR2 SVGIG (reference sequence). Here the CDR3 reads CASDRGKLFF. Here the CDR3 DNA reads TGTGCCTCAGATAGGGGAAAACTGTTTTTT.

On this clone itself: The junction shows a germline mismatch at one end, possibly a read error. The chain has TRBV7-9 and TRBJ2-1; D remains ambiguous. The CDR3 runs 14 residues. CDR1 and CDR2 (germline): SEHNR, FQNEAQ (reference sequence). Here the CDR3 DNA reads TGTGCCAGCAGCTCCTCGGGTTACGCGAATGAGCAGCTCTTC. This sequence encodes CASSSSGYANEQLF. Combining the CDR3 with reference TRBV7-9 and TRBJ2-1 gives the whole variable domain DTGVSQNPRHKITKRGQNVTFRCDPISEHNRLYWYRQTLGQGPEFLTYFQNEAQLEKSRLLSDRFSAERPKGSFSTLEIQRTEQGDSAMYLCASSSSGYANEQLFGPGTRLTVL.

The J gene is TRBJ2-5, the V gene TRBV5-4; 11 bases are a match to TRBD2. Germline CDR1 SGHNT, CDR2 YYREEE (reference sequence). This CDR3 is built from 15 residues. Trimming removed 4 bases from V and 4 bases from J; junction bases left unmatched: 6. CDR3 residues: CASSTSSGRRETQYF. The CDR3 DNA sequence: TGTGCCAGCAGCACCTCTAGCGGGAGGAGAGAGACCCAGTACTTC.

The gene calls are TRBV10-3 and TRBJ2-3; TRBD2 might be the D (6 bases). Trimming pared 10 bases from V and 1 base from J, leaving 15 bases between. Germline V gene sequence: CDR1 ENHRY, CDR2 SYGVKD. The CDR3 loop spans 14 amino acids. CDR3 nucleotides: TGTGCCACCGCAGGAGGGACCGGCACAGATACGCAGTATTTT. Translating gives CATAGGTGTDTQYF.

This clone was recorded a few times. The rearrangement links TRBV2 to TRBJ2-5; D unclear. The end of the DNA aligns better with TRBJ2-7, so the J call may be wrong. The CDR3 covers 14 residues. Germline CDR1 reads SNHLY; CDR2 reads FYNNEI. In DNA, the CDR3 is TGTGCCAGCAGTGAAGCTCCTCCTGTATACGAGCAGTACTTC. It codes for CASSEAPPVYEQYF.

The chain links TRBV7-3 to TRBJ2-3; 9 bases map to TRBD1. CDR3 length: 15 residues. V dropped 5 bases and J dropped 3; count of bases not matched to a gene: 6. The germline gives CDR1 SGHTA, CDR2 FQGTGA. In nucleotides, the CDR3 is TGTGCCAGCAGCCCGGGGACAGGGCGGACAGATACGCAGTATTTT. Translation gives CASSPGTGRTDTQYF.

V gene TRBV2 combines with J gene TRBJ2-3; no firm D call. The V and J ends lost 6 bases and 6 bases respectively, with 16 bases between them. This CDR3 comprises 14 residues. The germline V gene encodes CDR1 SNHLY and CDR2 FYNNEI. CDR3 in DNA: TGTGCCAGCAGCGCTACTATGACCCAGGATACGCAGTATTTT. This gives the protein CASSATMTQDTQYF.

The CDR3 loop reads CASGRGSSGNTIYF. CDR3 in DNA: TGTGCCAGCGGGCGGGGGAGCTCTGGAAACACCATATATTTT. V and J are TRBV9 and TRBJ1-3, with D possibly TRBD1 on 5 matching bases. The V gene lost 7 bases and the J gene lost 0 bases, with 11 bases spanning the gap. There are 14 residues in the CDR3. CDR1 is SGDLS, CDR2 YYNGEE, per germline.

The chain combines TRBV6-5 with TRBJ2-3; the match to TRBD2 covers 7 bases. The CDR3 covers 16 residues. V dropped 3 bases and J dropped 2; count of bases not matched to a gene: 8. Per germline, CDR1 MNHEY and CDR2 SVGAGI. The CDR3 spells CASSYSSGFLTDTQYF. The CDR3 DNA follows: TGTGCCAGCAGTTATTCTAGCGGATTTCTCACAGATACGCAGTATTTT.

The chain carries TRBV29-1 and TRBJ1-2; D ambiguous. The germline CDR1 and CDR2 sequences are SQVTM and ANQGSEA. With 7 bases removed from V and 8 bases from J, the gap between germline ends came to 8 bases. This CDR3 comprises 9 residues. CDR3 amino acids: CSAGEGYTF. CDR3 nucleotides: TGCAGCGCCGGGGAAGGCTACACCTTC.

This clone was counted a few times. The CDR3 protein is CASAGGNQPQHF. In nucleotides, the CDR3 is TGTGCCAGCGCGGGGGGCAATCAGCCCCAGCATTTT. The chain carries TRBV6-1 and TRBJ1-5, with D perhaps TRBD1 (5 bases). This CDR3 has 12 residues. Per the germline V gene, CDR1 is MNHNS and CDR2 is SASEGT. The V and J ends lost 8 bases and 2 bases respectively, with 7 bases between them.

The chain couples TRBV5-4 to TRBJ1-1; tentatively, D is TRBD1 (5 bases). This CDR3 is 15 amino acids long. Germline V gene sequence: CDR1 SGHNT, CDR2 YYREEE (reference sequence). The ends were cut back, 1 base at V and 1 base at J, with 11 bases in the middle. CDR3 sequence: CASSLYRNTNTEAFF. The CDR3 nucleotides read TGTGCCAGCAGCTTGTACAGGAACACGAACACTGAAGCTTTCTTT. The full variable domain, completed using reference TRBV5-4 and TRBJ1-1, is ETGVTQSPTHLIKTRGQQVTLRCSSQSGHNTVSWYQQALGQGPQFIFQYYREEENGRGNFPPRFSGLQFPNYSSELNVNALELDDSALYLCASSLYRNTNTEAFFGQGTRLTVV.

This clone was seen just once. The J gene is TRBJ2-7, the V gene TRBV4-1, with TRBD2 identical over 13 bases. The V gene end was trimmed by 0 bases and the J gene end by 6 bases; junction bases not matched to a gene: 5. The germline V gene encodes CDR1 MGHRA and CDR2 YSYEKL. CDR3 length equals 16 residues. This chain's CDR3 is CASSQDGLAGVGEQYF. Written as DNA, the CDR3 is TGCGCCAGCAGCCAAGATGGACTAGCGGGAGTCGGCGAGCAGTACTTC.

The chain combines TRBV30 with TRBJ1-1; 9 bases agree with TRBD1. Trimming took 2 bases from V and 6 from J; bases not matched to a gene: 7. The germline V gene encodes CDR1 GTSNPN and CDR2 SVGIG (reference sequence). The CDR3 contains 14 residues. In nucleotides, the CDR3 is TGTGCCTGGAGTCCCGGACAGGGGAAGTCTGAAGCTTTCTTT. Encoded protein: CAWSPGQGKSEAFF.

This chain uses TRBV5-1 with TRBJ2-5, with D perhaps TRBD1 (6 bases). The CDR3 is 13 amino acids. In germline, CDR1 is SGHRS, CDR2 YFSETQ. V lost 4 bases to trimming and J lost 3 bases, with 10 bases between them. CDR3 nucleotide sequence: TGCGCCAGCAGCGGGCGGACAGAAGAGACCCAGTACTTC. Translation gives CASSGRTEETQYF.